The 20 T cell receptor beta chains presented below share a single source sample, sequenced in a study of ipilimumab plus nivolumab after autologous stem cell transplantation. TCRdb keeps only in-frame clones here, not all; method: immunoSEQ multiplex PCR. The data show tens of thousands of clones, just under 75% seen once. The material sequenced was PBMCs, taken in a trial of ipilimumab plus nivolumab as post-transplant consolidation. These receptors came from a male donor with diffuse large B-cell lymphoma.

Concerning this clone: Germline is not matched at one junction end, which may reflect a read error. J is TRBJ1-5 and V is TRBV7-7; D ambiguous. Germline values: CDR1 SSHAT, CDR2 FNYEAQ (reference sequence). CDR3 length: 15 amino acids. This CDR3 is CASSLADSSNQPQHF. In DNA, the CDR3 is TGTGCTAGCAGCTTAGCGGACTCTAGCAATCAGCCCCAGCATTTT.

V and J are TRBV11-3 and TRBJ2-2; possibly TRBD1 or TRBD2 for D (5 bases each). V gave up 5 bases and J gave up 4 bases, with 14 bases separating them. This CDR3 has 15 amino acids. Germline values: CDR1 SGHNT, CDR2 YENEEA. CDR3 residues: CASSLLGASTGELFF. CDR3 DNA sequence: TGTGCCAGCAGCCTTCTCGGGGCGAGCACCGGGGAGCTGTTTTTT.

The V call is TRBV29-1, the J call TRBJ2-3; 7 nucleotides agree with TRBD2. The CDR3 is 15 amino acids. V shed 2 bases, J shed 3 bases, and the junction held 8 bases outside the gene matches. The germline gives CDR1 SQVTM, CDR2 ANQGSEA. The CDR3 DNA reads TGCAGCGTTGAAAACAGGTTTAGCGGGACAGATACGCAGTATTTT. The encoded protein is CSVENRFSGTDTQYF.

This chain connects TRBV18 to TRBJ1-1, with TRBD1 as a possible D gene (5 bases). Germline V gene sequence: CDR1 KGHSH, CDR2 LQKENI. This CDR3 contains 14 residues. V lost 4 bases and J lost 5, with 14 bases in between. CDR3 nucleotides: TGTGCCAGCTCACGAGGGGCCACGGGGACTGAAGCTTTCTTT. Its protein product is CASSRGATGTEAFF.

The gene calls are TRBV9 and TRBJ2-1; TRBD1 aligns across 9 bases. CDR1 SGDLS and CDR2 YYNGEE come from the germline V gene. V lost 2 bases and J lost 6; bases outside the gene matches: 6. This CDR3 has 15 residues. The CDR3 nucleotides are TGTGCCAGCAGCGTCCACGGACAGGGGTCCAATGAGCAGTTCTTC. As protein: CASSVHGQGSNEQFF.

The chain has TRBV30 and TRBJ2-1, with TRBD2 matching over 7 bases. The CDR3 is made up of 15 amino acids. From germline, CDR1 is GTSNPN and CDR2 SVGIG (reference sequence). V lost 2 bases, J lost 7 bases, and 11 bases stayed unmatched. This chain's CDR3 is CAWSQAGEDRNEQFF. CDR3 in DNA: TGTGCCTGGAGTCAGGCGGGAGAAGATAGGAATGAGCAGTTCTTC.

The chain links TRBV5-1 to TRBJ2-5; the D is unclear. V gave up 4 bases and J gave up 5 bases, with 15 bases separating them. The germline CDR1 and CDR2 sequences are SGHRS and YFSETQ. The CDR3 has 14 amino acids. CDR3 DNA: TGCGCCAGCAGCCCGGTAGAACCTCCGGAGACCCAGTACTTC. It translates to CASSPVEPPETQYF.

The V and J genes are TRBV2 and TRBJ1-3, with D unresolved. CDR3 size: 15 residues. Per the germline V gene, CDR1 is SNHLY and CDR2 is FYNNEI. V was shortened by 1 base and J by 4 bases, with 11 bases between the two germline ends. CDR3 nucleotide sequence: TGTGCCAGCAGTGAAGGATTTGTGGGGGGAAACACCATATATTTT. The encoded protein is CASSEGFVGGNTIYF.

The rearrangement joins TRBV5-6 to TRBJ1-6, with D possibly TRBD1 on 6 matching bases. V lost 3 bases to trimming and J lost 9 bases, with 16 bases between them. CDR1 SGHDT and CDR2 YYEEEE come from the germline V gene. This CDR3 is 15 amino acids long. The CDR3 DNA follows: TGTGCCAGCAGCTGGGGTGGAGGGGGTATTTCACCCCTCCACTTT. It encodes CASSWGGGGISPLHF.

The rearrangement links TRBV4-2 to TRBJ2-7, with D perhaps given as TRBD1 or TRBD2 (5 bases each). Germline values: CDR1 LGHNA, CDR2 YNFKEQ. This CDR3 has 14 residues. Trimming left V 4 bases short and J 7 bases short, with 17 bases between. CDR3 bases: TGTGCCAGCAGCCCACACGACAGCCGGAGGGAGCAGTACTTC. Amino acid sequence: CASSPHDSRREQYF.

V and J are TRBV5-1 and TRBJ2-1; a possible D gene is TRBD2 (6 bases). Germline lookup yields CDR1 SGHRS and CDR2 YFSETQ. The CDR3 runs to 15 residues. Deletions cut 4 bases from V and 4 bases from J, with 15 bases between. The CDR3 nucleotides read TGCGCCAGCAGCCGCGGGACGGGTAGATACAATGAGCAGTTCTTC. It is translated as CASSRGTGRYNEQFF.

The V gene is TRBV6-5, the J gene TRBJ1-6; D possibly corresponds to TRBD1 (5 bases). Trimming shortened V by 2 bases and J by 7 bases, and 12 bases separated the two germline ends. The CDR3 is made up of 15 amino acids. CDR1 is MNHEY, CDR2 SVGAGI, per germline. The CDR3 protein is CASSYLGLENSPLHF. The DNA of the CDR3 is TGTGCCAGCAGTTACCTGGGACTGGAGAATTCACCCCTCCACTTT.

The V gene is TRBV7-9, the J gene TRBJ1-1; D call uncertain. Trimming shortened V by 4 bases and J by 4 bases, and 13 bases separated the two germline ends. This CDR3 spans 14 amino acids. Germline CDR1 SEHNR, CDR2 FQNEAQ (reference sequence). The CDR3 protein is CASSSGNPATEAFF. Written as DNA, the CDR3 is TGTGCCAGCAGCTCCGGGAACCCCGCCACTGAAGCTTTCTTT.

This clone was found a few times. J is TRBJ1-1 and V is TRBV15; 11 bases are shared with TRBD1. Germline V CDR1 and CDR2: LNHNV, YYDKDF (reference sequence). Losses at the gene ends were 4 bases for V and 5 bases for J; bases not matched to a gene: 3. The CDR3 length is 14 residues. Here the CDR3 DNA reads TGTGCCACCAGCACCCGGGACAGGGGGACTGAAGCTTTCTTT. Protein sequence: CATSTRDRGTEAFF.

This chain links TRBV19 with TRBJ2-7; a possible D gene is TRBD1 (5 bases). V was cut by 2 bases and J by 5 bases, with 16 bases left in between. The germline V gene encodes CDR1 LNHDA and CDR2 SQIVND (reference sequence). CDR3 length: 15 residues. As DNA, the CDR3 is TGTGCCAGTAGTATAAGGACATCCTCGCCCAACGAGCAGTACTTC. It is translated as CASSIRTSSPNEQYF.

DNA for the CDR3: TGTGCCAGCAGCTTAATCTGGGAAGTGGAGGAGCAGTACTTC. It translates to CASSLIWEVEEQYF. This rearrangement joins TRBV7-3 to TRBJ2-7, with D uncertain. The length of the CDR3 is 14 residues. V lost 1 base to trimming and J lost 7 bases, with 14 bases between them. CDR1 and CDR2 (germline): SGHTA, FQGTGA.

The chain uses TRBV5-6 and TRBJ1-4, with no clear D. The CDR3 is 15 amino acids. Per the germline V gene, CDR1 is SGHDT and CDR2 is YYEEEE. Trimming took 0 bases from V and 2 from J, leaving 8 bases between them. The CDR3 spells CASSLGQFTNEKLFF. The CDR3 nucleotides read TGTGCCAGCAGCTTGGGGCAGTTCACTAATGAAAAACTGTTTTTT.

In nucleotides, the CDR3 is TGTGCCAGCCGACAGGGGAGGAACGAGCAGTACTTC. Amino acids: CASRQGRNEQYF. The V and J genes are TRBV6-5 and TRBJ2-7; 8 bases fit TRBD1. The CDR3 runs to 12 residues. CDR1 is MNHEY, CDR2 SVGAGI, per germline. Trimming cost V 8 bases and J 5 bases; bases outside gene matches: 5.

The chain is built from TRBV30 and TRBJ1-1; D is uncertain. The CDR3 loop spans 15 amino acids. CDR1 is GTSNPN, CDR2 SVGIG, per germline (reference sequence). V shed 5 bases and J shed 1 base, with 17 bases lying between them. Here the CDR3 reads CAWDRWADKNTEAFF. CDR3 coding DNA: TGTGCCTGGGACCGATGGGCAGACAAGAACACTGAAGCTTTCTTT.

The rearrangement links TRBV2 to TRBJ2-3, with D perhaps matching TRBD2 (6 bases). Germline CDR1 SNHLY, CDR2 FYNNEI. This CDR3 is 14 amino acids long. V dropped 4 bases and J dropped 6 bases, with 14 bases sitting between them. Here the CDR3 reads CASSVLAYLDTQYF. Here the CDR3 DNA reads TGTGCCAGCAGTGTACTAGCTTACCTGGATACGCAGTATTTT. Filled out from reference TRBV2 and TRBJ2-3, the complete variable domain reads EPEVTQTPSHQVTQMGQEVILRCVPISNHLYFYWYRQILGQKVEFLVSFYNNEISEKSEIFDDQFSVERPDGSNFTLKIRSTKLEDSAMYFCASSVLAYLDTQYFGPGTRLTVL.